This T cell receptor (beta chain) emerged from a study of post-analysis software for immune sequencing data. Study as a whole: Patients had relapsing-remitting, secondary progressive or progressive-relapsing multiple sclerosis; some lacked subtype. Study-level results: Same-batch samples co-clustered strongly by F measure. Controls had lower frequencies than patients of about 5 TRBV segments, which included TRBV5-6, TRBV5-1 and TRBV20-1.

A word on this clonotype: Its specificity is unknown.

Germline assignment: CDR1 SGHRS and CDR2 YFSETQ. V trimming: 5 bases; J trimming: 6 bases; junction bases outside the gene matches: 11. This CDR3 is 16 amino acids long. Incorporated into the TCR beta cDNA libraries were unique molecular identifiers, which served to reduce PCR and sequencing biases. TCRdb processed the PCR reads anew with MiXCR; each CDR3 protein has one entry. The sample shows 450,000 to 700,000 distinct CDR3 sequences, around 44% of them seen only once. What was sequenced was blood. This sequence joins TRBV5-1 and TRBJ2-3; 11 bases are shared with TRBD2. This receptor was taken from a girl aged 5-17 years with multiple sclerosis. The CDR3: CASSSLTGTSGDTQYF. As DNA, the CDR3 is TGCGCCAGCAGTTCACTAACCGGGACTAGCGGTGATACGCAGTATTTT.